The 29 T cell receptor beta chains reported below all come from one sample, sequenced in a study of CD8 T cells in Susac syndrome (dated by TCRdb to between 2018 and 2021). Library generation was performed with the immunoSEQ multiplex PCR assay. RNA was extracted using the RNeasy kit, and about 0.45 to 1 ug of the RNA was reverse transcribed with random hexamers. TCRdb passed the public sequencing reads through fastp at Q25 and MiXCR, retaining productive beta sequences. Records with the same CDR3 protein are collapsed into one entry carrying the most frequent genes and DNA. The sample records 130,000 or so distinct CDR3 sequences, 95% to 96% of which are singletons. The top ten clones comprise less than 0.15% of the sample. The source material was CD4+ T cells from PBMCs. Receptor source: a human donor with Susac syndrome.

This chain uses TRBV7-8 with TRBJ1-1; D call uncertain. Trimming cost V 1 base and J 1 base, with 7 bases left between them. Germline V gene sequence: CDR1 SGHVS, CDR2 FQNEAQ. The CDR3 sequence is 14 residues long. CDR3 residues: CASSLDGWNTEAFF. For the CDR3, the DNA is TGTGCCAGCAGCTTAGATGGGTGGAACACTGAAGCTTTCTTT.

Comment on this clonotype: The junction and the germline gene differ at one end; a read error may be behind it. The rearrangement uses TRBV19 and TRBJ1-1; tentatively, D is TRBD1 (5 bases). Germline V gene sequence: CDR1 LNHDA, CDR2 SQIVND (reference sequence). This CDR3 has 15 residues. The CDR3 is CASSKEGRMNTEAFF. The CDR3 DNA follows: TGTGCCAGCAGTAAAGAGGGACGGATGAACACTGAAGCTTTCTTT.

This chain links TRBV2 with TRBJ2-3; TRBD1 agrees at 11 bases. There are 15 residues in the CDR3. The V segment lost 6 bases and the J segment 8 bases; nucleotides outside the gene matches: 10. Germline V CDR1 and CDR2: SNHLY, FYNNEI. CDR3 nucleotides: TGTGCCAGCAGGAGGGACAGGGGGACCACCGGTACGCAGTATTTT. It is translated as CASRRDRGTTGTQYF.

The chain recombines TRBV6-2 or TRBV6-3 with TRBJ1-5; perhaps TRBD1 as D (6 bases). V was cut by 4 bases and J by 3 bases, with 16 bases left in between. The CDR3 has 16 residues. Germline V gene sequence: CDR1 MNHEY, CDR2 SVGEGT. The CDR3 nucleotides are TGTGCCAGCAGTTCAGGACAGACCGACTACAATCAGCCCCAGCATTTT. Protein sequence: CASSSGQTDYNQPQHF.

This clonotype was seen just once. The CDR3 region has the DNA TGTGCCAGCAGCTTCGAAGCGGGAGAGACCCAGTACTTC. It codes for CASSFEAGETQYF. The rearrangement joins TRBV11-3 to TRBJ2-5, with D possibly being TRBD2 (6 bases). Trimming took off 3 bases at V and 4 bases at J, with 9 bases between the two ends. Germline V gene lookup returns CDR1 SGHNT and CDR2 YENEEA. CDR3 length: 13 residues. Combining the CDR3 with reference TRBV11-3 and TRBJ2-5 gives the whole variable domain EAGVVQSPRYKIIEKKQPVAFWCNPISGHNTLYWYLQNLGQGPELLIRYENEEAVDDSQLPKDRFSAERLKGVDSTLKIQPAELGDSAVYLCASSFEAGETQYFGPGTRLLVL.

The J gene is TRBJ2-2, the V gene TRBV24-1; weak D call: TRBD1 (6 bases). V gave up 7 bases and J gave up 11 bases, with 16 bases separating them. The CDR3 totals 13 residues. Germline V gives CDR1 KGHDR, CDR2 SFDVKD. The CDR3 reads CATSGTPLGELFF. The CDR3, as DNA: TGTGCCACCAGCGGGACACCCTTAGGAGAGCTGTTTTTT.

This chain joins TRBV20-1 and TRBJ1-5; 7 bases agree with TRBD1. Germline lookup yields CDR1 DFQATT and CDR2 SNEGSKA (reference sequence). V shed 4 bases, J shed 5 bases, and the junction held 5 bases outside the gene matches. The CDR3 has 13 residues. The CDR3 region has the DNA TGCAGTGCTATTCCAGGGGGGGATCAGCCCCAGCATTTT. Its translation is CSAIPGGDQPQHF.

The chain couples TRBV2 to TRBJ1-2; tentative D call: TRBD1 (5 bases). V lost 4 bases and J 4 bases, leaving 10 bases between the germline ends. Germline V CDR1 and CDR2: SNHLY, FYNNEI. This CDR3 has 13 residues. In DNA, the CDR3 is TGTGCCAGCAGTGTTCGGGGGGTCTATGGCTACACCTTC. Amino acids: CASSVRGVYGYTF.

CDR3 DNA sequence: TGTGCCAGCAGCAAGGGACAGGGGGTTGGCTACACCTTC. It encodes CASSKGQGVGYTF. J is TRBJ1-2 and V is TRBV5-4; 11 bases match TRBD1. Germline V CDR1 and CDR2: SGHNT, YYREEE (reference sequence). The CDR3 has 13 amino acids. J lost 7 bases, V lost 4 bases, and 3 bases had no gene match.

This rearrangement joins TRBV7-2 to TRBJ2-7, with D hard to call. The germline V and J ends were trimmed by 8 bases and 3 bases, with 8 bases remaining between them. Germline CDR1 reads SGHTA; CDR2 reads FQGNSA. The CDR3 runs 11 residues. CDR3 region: CASGINYEQYF. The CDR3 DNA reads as TGTGCCAGCGGGATCAACTACGAGCAGTACTTC.

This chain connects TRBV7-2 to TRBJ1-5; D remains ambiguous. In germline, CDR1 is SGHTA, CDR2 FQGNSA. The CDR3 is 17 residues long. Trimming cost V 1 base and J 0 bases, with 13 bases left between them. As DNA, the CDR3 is TGTGCCAGCAGCTTAGAGTCTCGGGGTAGTAGCAATCAGCCCCAGCATTTT. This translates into CASSLESRGSSNQPQHF. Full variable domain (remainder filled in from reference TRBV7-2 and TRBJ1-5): GAGVSQSPSNKVTEKGKDVELRCDPISGHTALYWYRQSLGQGLEFLIYFQGNSAPDKSGLPSDRFSAERTGGSVSTLTIQRTQQEDSAVYLCASSLESRGSSNQPQHFGDGTRLSIL.

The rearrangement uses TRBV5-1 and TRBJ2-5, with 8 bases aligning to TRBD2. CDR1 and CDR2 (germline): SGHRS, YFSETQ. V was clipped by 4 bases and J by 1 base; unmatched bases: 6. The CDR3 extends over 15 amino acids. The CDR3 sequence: CASSTGGAGQETQYF. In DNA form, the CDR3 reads TGCGCCAGCAGCACCGGGGGGGCGGGCCAAGAGACCCAGTACTTC. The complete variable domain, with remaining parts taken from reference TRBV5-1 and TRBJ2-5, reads KAGVTQTPRYLIKTRGQQVTLSCSPISGHRSVSWYQQTPGQGLQFLFEYFSETQRNKGNFPGRFSGRQFSNSRSEMNVSTLELGDSALYLCASSTGGAGQETQYFGPGTRLLVL.

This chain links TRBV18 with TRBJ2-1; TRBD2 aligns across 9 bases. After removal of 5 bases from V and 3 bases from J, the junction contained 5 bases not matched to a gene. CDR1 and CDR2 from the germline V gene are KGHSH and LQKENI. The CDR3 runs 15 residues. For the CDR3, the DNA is TGTGCCAGCTCATCCAGCGGGGGGTTCTACAATGAGCAGTTCTTC. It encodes CASSSSGGFYNEQFF. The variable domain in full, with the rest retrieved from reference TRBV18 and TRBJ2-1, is NAGVMQNPRHLVRRRGQEARLRCSPMKGHSHVYWYRQLPEEGLKFMVYLQKENIIDESGMPKERFSAEFPKEGPSILRIQQVVRGDSAAYFCASSSSGGFYNEQFFGPGTRLTVL.

The CDR3 loop is CSGQGFTSDTIYF. The CDR3 DNA reads as TGCAGCGGACAGGGTTTCACGTCGGACACCATATATTTT. This chain links TRBV29-1 with TRBJ1-3, with 7 nucleotides matching TRBD1. V lost 7 bases to trimming and J lost 8 bases; unmatched junction nucleotides: 11. The germline gives CDR1 SQVTM, CDR2 ANQGSEA. The CDR3 runs 13 residues.

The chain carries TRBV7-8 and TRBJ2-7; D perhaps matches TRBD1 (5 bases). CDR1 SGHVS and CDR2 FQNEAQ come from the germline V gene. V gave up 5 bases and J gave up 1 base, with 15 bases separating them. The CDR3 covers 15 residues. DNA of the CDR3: TGTGCCAGCAGCGGAAGATGGGGCGGATCCTACGAGCAGTACTTC. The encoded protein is CASSGRWGGSYEQYF.

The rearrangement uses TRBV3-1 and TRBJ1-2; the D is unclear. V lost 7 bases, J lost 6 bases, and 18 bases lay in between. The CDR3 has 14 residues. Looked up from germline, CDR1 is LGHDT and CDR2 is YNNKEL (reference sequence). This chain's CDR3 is CASTQRGRVHGYTF. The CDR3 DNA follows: TGTGCCAGCACTCAACGCGGGAGGGTCCATGGCTACACCTTC.

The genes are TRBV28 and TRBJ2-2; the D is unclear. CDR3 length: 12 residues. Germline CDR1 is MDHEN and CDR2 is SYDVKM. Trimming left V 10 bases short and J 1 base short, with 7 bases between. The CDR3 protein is CATDRNTGELFF. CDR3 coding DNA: TGTGCCACCGATAGGAACACCGGGGAGCTGTTTTTT.

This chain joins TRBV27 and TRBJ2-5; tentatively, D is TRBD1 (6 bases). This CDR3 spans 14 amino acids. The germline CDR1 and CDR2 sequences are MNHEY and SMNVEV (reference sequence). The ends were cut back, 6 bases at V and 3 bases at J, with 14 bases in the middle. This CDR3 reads CASSLQGPEETQYF. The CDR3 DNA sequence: TGTGCCAGCAGCCTACAGGGACCCGAAGAGACCCAGTACTTC.

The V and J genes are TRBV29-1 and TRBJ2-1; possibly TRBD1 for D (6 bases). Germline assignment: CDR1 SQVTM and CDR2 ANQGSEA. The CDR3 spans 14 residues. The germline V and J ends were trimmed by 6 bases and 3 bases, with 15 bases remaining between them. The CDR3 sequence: CSVPTGSGYNEQFF. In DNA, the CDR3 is TGCAGCGTGCCCACAGGGTCGGGCTACAATGAGCAGTTCTTC.

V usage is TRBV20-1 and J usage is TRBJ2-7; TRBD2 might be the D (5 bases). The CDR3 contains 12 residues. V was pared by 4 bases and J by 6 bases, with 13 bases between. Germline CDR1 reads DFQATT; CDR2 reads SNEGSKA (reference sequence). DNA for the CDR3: TGCAGTGCTACAGTGACTGGACTCGAGCAGTACTTC. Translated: CSATVTGLEQYF.

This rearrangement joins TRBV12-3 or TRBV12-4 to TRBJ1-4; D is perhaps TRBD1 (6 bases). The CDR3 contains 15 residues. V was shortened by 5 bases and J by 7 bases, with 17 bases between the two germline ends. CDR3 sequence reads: CASSPPGTRGEKLFF. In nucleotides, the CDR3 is TGTGCCAGCAGTCCCCCAGGGACAAGGGGTGAAAAACTGTTTTTT.

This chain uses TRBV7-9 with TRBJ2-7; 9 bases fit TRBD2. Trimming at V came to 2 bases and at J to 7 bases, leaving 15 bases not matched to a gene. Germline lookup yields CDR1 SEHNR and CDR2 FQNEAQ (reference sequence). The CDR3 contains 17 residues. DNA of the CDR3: TGTGCCAGCAGCTTACCCCTTAGGGCGGGAGGGCTGGAGGAGCAGTACTTC. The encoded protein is CASSLPLRAGGLEEQYF.

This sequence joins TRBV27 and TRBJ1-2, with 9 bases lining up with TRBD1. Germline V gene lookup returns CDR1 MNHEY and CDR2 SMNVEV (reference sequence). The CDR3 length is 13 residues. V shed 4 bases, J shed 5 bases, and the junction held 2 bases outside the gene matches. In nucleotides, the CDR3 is TGTGCCAGCAGTTCGGACAGGGGTTATGGCTACACCTTC. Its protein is CASSSDRGYGYTF.

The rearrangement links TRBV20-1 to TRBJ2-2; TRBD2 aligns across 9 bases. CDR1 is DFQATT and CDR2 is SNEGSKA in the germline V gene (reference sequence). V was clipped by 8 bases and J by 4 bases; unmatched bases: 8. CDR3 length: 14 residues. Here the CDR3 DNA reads TGCAGTATCAGCGGGGGGCCTCCCACCGGGGAGCTGTTTTTT. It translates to CSISGGPPTGELFF.

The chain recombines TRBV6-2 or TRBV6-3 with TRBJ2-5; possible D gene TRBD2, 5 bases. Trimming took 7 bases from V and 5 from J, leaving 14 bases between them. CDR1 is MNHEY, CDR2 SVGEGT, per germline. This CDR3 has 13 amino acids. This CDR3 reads CASTSSWRETQYF. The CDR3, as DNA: TGTGCCAGCACTTCCTCCTGGAGGGAGACCCAGTACTTC.

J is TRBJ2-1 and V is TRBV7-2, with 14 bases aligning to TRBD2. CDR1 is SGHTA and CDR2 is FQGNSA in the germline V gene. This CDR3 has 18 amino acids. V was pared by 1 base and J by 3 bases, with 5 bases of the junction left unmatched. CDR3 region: CASSLEGTSGRHYNEQFF. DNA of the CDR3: TGTGCCAGCAGCTTAGAAGGGACTAGCGGGAGACACTACAATGAGCAGTTCTTC. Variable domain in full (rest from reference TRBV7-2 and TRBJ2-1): GAGVSQSPSNKVTEKGKDVELRCDPISGHTALYWYRQSLGQGLEFLIYFQGNSAPDKSGLPSDRFSAERTGGSVSTLTIQRTQQEDSAVYLCASSLEGTSGRHYNEQFFGPGTRLTVL.

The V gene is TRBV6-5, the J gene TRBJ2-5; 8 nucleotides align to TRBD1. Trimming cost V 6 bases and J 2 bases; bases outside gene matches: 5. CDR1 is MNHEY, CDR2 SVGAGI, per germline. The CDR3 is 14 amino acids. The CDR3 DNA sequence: TGTGCCAGCAGACCTGGACAGGGACAAGAGACCCAGTACTTC. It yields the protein CASRPGQGQETQYF.

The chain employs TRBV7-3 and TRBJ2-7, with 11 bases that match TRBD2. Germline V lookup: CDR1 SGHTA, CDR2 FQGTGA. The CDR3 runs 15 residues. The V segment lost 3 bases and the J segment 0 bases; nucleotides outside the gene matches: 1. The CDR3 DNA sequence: TGTGCCAGCAGCTTGGGACTAGCGGACTCCTACGAGCAGTACTTC. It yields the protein CASSLGLADSYEQYF.

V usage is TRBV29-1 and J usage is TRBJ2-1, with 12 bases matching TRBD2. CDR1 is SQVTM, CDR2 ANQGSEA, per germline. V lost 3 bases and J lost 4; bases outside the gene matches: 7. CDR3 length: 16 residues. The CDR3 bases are TGCAGCGTTGATCAGGTCCTAGCGGGAGGGTACAATGAGCAGTTCTTC. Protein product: CSVDQVLAGGYNEQFF.